This T cell receptor beta chain is from a study of OX40 agonist ivuxolimab in advanced cancers. Across the study: An anti-OX40 (CD134) antibody with agonistic activity, ivuxolimab, was administered to patients.

Overall study findings and caveats: Which antigen the expanded peripheral T cells recognized is unknown. Those patients achieving a partial response at 0.1-3.0 mg/kg showed among the lowest clonal expansion.

CDR1 SGHRS and CDR2 YFSETQ come from the germline V gene. CDR3 size: 13 residues. V lost 4 bases and J lost 2, with 8 bases in between. The assay was immunoSEQ multiplex PCR, and TCRdb's table has in-frame clones only and misses some. The top ten hold roughly 0.16% of the sample, which has about 90,000 clones, around 87% seen once. The sample holds a few counts of this clone. The antigen is unknown. The rearrangement joins TRBV5-1 to TRBJ2-3; possibly TRBD2 for D (6 bases). Sequenced here: CD4+ or CD8+ T cells sorted from blood, sampled in a trial of the OX40 agonist ivuxolimab. The sequence derives from an adult with an advanced solid tumor such as melanoma, head and neck, liver or kidney cancer. CDR3 in DNA: TGCGCCAGCAGCCGGGACTTCACAGATACGCAGTATTTT. It is translated as CASSRDFTDTQYF. Full variable domain (outside the CDR3, taken from reference TRBV5-1 and TRBJ2-3): KAGVTQTPRYLIKTRGQQVTLSCSPISGHRSVSWYQQTPGQGLQFLFEYFSETQRNKGNFPGRFSGRQFSNSRSEMNVSTLELGDSALYLCASSRDFTDTQYFGPGTRLTVL.